Below are 15 T cell receptor beta chains sequenced from a single sample in a study of HIV-infected patients and healthy controls. The repertoire came from unfractionated whole blood and reflected all unsorted peripheral T cells. cDNA was made from 500 ng RNA using alpha and beta constant primers. Alpha and beta chain libraries were made separately by chain-specific third strand synthesis with multiplexing indices. TCRdb analysed the 5' RACE reads with MiXCR anew, one entry per CDR3 protein. Of some 20,000 distinct CDR3 sequences in the sample, 9% to 15% were seen once. The material sequenced was blood. These TCRs come from an adult in good health.

A few counts support this clonotype. The chain combines TRBV7-8 with TRBJ2-7, with a weak D call TRBD2 (5 bases). Trimming stripped 0 bases from V and 0 bases from J, with 18 bases between. The CDR3 extends over 18 amino acids. Per germline, CDR1 SGHVS and CDR2 FQNEAQ. The CDR3 here is CASSLALIGGPSSYEQYF. The CDR3 DNA sequence: TGTGCCAGCAGCTTAGCGCTGATCGGCGGGCCGAGCTCCTACGAGCAGTACTTC.

This clonotype qualifies as medium-sized. The CDR3 region has the DNA TGTGCCAGCAGGACAACGAACAATGAGCAGTTCTTC. Its translation: CASRTTNNEQFF. This sequence joins TRBV12-3 or TRBV12-4 and TRBJ2-1; D is undetermined. The CDR3 runs to 12 residues. With 6 bases removed from V and 5 bases from J, the gap between germline ends came to 8 bases.

This clonotype has just a few counts. V is TRBV6-2 or TRBV6-3 and J is TRBJ2-3; D uncertain. This CDR3 comprises 12 residues. CDR1 and CDR2 from the germline V gene are MNHEY and SVGEGT. Trimming took 5 bases from V and 6 from J, leaving 9 bases between them. DNA of the CDR3: TGTGCCAGCAGTCACAACCAGGATACGCAGTATTTT. Translated, it gives CASSHNQDTQYF.

Many counts were recorded for this clonotype. V is TRBV2 and J is TRBJ1-1; possible D gene TRBD1, 6 bases. Trimming shortened V by 1 base and J by 5 bases, and 11 bases separated the two germline ends. Germline CDR1 SNHLY, CDR2 FYNNEI. CDR3 length equals 14 residues. CDR3 DNA: TGTGCCAGCAGTGAAGGAAGGGGGTGGACTGAAGCTTTCTTT. Translated, it gives CASSEGRGWTEAFF.

In this sample, this clonotype turned up many times. The chain is built from TRBV20-1 and TRBJ2-1, with D tentatively TRBD1 or TRBD2 (5 bases each). This CDR3 is 15 amino acids long. Germline lookup yields CDR1 DFQATT and CDR2 SNEGSKA (reference sequence). V lost 7 bases and J 9 bases, leaving 25 bases between the germline ends. The CDR3 sequence: CSVPVPGTGMSEQFF. CDR3 coding DNA: TGCAGTGTCCCAGTACCGGGGACGGGGATGAGTGAGCAGTTCTTC.

In this sample, this clonotype is medium-sized (0.01 to 0.1%). V and J are TRBV15 and TRBJ2-3; the D gene is possibly TRBD1 (5 bases). CDR1 and CDR2 from the germline V gene are LNHNV and YYDKDF (reference sequence). Trimming shortened V by 1 base and J by 0 bases, and 5 bases separated the two germline ends. This CDR3 has 14 amino acids. This CDR3 is CATSRGQSTDTQYF. The CDR3 DNA reads as TGTGCCACCAGCAGAGGACAGAGCACAGATACGCAGTATTTT.

Ten or more counts support this clonotype. The V and J genes are TRBV6-2 or TRBV6-3 and TRBJ2-3, with D possibly TRBD2 on 5 matching bases. The V end was cut by 0 bases, the J end by 2 bases, with 15 bases between. The V gene's germline CDR1 is MNHEY and CDR2 SVGEGT. The CDR3 totals 17 residues. For the CDR3, the DNA is TGTGCCAGCAGTTACTCCTCCGGAGGCGGAATCACAGATACGCAGTATTTT. This encodes CASSYSSGGGITDTQYF.

In this sample, this clonotype turned up many times. The genes are TRBV5-1 and TRBJ1-6; TRBD1 is a possible D gene (6 bases). The germline V gene encodes CDR1 SGHRS and CDR2 YFSETQ. The CDR3 consists of 16 residues. The V end was cut by 0 bases, the J end by 6 bases, with 13 bases between. The CDR3 region is CASSLDRGQSNSPLHF. DNA for the CDR3: TGCGCCAGCAGCTTGGACCGAGGACAGAGTAATTCACCCCTCCACTTT.

This clonotype was seen more than once but under ten times. The V call is TRBV30, the J call TRBJ1-1; no reliable D call. V lost 2 bases and J 5 bases, leaving 12 bases between the germline ends. There are 13 residues in the CDR3. CDR1 is GTSNPN, CDR2 SVGIG, per germline (reference sequence). In DNA, the CDR3 is TGTGCCTGGAGTCCGAATCCGGGAACTGAAGCTTTCTTT. Translating gives CAWSPNPGTEAFF. The full variable domain, with the rest looked up from reference TRBV30 and TRBJ1-1, is SQTIHQWPATLVQPVGSPLSLECTVEGTSNPNLYWYRQAAGRGLQLLFYSVGIGQISSEVPQNLSASRPQDRQFILSSKKLLLSDSGFYLCAWSPNPGTEAFFGQGTRLTVV.

This clonotype was counted at least ten times. The CDR3 reads CASSLNTAQETQYF. Written as DNA, the CDR3 is TGTGCCAGCAGCTTAAACACCGCCCAAGAGACCCAGTACTTC. The V call is TRBV7-9, the J call TRBJ2-5, with D unclear. The CDR3 has 14 amino acids. Trimming pared 2 bases from V and 1 base from J, leaving 8 bases between. Germline lookup yields CDR1 SEHNR and CDR2 FQNEAQ (reference sequence).

The rearrangement joins TRBV11-2 to TRBJ2-1, with D hard to call. In germline, CDR1 is SGHAT, CDR2 FQNNGV. The CDR3 is 13 amino acids. Trimming took off 6 bases at V and 7 bases at J, with 13 bases between the two ends. The CDR3 nucleotides read TGTGCCAGCAGAGACCTCGTAGCAAATGAGCAGTTCTTC. This translates into CASRDLVANEQFF.

The rearrangement uses TRBV5-1 and TRBJ2-1; D perhaps matches TRBD2 (5 bases). CDR3 length: 16 residues. The germline V and J ends were trimmed by 1 base and 0 bases, with 11 bases remaining between them. CDR1 is SGHRS, CDR2 YFSETQ, per germline. The CDR3 nucleotides read TGCGCCAGCAGCTTGCGGGCGGACTCCTCCTACAATGAGCAGTTCTTC. This translates into CASSLRADSSYNEQFF.

This clonotype turned up a few times. The chain uses TRBV6-6 and TRBJ2-2; D remains unclear. Germline values: CDR1 MNHNY, CDR2 SVGAGI (reference sequence). Trimming pared 5 bases from V and 0 bases from J, leaving 16 bases between. The CDR3 sequence is 17 residues long. CDR3 sequence: CASSALLGLANTGELFF. In DNA, the CDR3 is TGTGCCAGCAGTGCCCTCCTAGGCTTGGCGAACACCGGGGAGCTGTTTTTT.

The table lists this clonotype with many counts. This sequence joins TRBV12-3 or TRBV12-4 and TRBJ1-6; D is possibly TRBD1 (6 bases). This CDR3 has 14 residues. Between the trimmed V and J ends, which lost 6 bases and 7 bases, there was a span of 13 bases. The CDR3 DNA sequence: TGTGCCAGCAGCCCCCGGGGGGCCAATTCACCCCTCCACTTT. Translated, it gives CASSPRGANSPLHF.

This clonotype was detected ten times or more. V usage is TRBV3-1 and J usage is TRBJ2-6; tentative D call: TRBD2 (5 bases). The CDR3 runs 15 residues. Looked up from germline, CDR1 is LGHDT and CDR2 is YNNKEL (reference sequence). Trimming took off 5 bases at V and 1 base at J, with 9 bases between the two ends. The CDR3 DNA reads as TGTGCCAGCAGCGCCCGGGGTTCTGGGGCCAACGTCCTGACTTTC. Protein sequence: CASSARGSGANVLTF.